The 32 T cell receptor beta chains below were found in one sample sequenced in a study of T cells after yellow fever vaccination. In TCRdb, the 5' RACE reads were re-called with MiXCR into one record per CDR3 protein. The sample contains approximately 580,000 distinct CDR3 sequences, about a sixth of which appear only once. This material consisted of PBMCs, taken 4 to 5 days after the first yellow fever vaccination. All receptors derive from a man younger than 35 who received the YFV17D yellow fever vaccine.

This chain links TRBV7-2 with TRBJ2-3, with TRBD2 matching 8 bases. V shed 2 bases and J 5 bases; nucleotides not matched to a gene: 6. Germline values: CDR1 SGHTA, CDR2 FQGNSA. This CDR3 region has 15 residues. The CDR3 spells CASSLSGGAQDTQYF. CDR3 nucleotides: TGTGCCAGCAGCTTATCCGGGGGGGCCCAAGATACGCAGTATTTT.

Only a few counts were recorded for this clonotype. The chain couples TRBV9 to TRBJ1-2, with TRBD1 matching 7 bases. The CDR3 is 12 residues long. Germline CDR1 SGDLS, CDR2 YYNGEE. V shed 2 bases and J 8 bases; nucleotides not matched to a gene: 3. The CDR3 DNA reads TGTGCCAGCAGCGTCAGGGGACAGGGCTACACCTTC. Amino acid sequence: CASSVRGQGYTF.

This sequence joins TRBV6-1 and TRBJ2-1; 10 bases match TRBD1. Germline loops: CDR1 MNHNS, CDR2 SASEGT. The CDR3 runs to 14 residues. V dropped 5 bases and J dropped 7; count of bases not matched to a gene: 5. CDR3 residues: CASSTGTGVNEQFF. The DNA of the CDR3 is TGTGCCAGCAGTACAGGGACAGGGGTGAATGAGCAGTTCTTC.

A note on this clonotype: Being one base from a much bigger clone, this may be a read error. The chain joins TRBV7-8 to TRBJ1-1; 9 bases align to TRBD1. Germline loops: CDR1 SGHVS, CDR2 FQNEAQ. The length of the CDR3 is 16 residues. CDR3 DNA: TGTGCCAGCAGCCCACGGGGTTTACAGGGGGCTGATGAAGTTTTCTTT. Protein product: CASSPRGLQGADEVFF.

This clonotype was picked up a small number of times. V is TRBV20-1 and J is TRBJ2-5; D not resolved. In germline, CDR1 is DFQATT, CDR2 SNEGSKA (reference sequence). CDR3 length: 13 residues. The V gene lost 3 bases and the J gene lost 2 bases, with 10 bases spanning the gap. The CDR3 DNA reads TGCAGTGCTAGGCCCAGTGGGCAAGAGACCCAGTACTTC. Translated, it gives CSARPSGQETQYF.

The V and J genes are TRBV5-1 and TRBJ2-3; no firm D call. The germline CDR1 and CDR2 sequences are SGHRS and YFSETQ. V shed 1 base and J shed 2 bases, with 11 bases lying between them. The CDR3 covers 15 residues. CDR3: CASSLSADFTDTQYF. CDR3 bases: TGCGCCAGCAGCTTGTCGGCAGACTTCACAGATACGCAGTATTTT.

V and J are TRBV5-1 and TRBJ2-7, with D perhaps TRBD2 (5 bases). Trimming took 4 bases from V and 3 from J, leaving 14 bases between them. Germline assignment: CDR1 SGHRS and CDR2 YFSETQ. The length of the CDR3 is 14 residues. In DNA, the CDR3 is TGCGCCAGCAGCGCCAATGGAGGTTTCTACGAGCAGTACGTC. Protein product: CASSANGGFYEQYV.

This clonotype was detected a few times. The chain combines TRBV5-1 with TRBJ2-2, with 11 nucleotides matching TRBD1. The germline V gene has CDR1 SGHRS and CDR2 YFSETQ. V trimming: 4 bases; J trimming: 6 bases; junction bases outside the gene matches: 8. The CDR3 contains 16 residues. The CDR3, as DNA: TGCGCCAGCAGCCTGCTGGGACAGGGGGTCGCCGGGGAGCTGTTTTTT. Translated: CASSLLGQGVAGELFF.

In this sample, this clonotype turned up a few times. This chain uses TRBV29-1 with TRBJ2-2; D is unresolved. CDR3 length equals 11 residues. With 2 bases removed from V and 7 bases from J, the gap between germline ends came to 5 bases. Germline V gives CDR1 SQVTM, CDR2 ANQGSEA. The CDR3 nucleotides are TGCAGCGTTGAAAGGCACGGGGAGCTGTTTTTT. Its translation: CSVERHGELFF.

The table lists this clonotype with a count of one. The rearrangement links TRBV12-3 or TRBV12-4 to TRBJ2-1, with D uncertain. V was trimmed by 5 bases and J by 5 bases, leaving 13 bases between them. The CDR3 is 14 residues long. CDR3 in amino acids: CASSLRAVNNEQFF. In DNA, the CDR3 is TGTGCCAGCAGTCTAAGGGCGGTCAACAATGAGCAGTTCTTC.

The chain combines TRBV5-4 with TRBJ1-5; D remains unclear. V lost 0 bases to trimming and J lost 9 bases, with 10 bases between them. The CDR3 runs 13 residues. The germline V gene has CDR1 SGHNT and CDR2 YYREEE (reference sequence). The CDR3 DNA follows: TGTGCCAGCAGCTTGGATAACAGCGGGCCCCAGCATTTT. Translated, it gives CASSLDNSGPQHF.

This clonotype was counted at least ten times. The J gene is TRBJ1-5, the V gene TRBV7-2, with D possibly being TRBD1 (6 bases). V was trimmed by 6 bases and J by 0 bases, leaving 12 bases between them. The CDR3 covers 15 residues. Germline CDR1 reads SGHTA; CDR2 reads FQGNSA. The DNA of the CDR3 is TGTGCCAGCAGTTCACAGGGTTATAGCAATCAGCCCCAGCATTTT. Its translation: CASSSQGYSNQPQHF.

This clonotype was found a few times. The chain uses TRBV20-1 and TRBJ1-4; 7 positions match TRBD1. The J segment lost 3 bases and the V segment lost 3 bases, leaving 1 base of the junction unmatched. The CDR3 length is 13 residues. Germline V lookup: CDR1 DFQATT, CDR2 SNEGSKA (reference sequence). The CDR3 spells CSASGTANEKLFF. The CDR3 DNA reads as TGCAGTGCTAGCGGGACAGCTAATGAAAAACTGTTTTTT.

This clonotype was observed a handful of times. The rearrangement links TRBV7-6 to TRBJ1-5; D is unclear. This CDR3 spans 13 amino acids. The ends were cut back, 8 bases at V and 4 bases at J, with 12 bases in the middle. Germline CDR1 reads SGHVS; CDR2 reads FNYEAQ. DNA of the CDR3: TGTGCCAGCGAGGTAGCTGGGAATCAGCCCCAGCATTTT. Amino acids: CASEVAGNQPQHF.

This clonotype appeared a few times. DNA of the CDR3: TGTGCCAGCAGCCTAGACAGGGGGTCTGTTGGCTACACCTTC. It is translated as CASSLDRGSVGYTF. This chain uses TRBV7-3 with TRBJ1-2, with 9 bases matching TRBD1. The germline V gene encodes CDR1 SGHTA and CDR2 FQGTGA. Trimming cost V 5 bases and J 7 bases; bases outside gene matches: 8. CDR3 length: 14 amino acids.

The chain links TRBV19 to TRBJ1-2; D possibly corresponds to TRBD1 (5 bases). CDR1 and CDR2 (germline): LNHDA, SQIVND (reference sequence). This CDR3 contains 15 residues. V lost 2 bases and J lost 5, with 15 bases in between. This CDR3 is CASSIPTPGRYGYTF. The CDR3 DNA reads TGTGCCAGTAGTATACCCACACCGGGACGGTATGGCTACACCTTC.

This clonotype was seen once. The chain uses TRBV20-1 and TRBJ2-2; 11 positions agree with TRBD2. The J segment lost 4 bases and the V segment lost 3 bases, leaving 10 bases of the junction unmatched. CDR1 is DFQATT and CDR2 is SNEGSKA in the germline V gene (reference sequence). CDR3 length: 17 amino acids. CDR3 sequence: CSASNLIAGGRTGELFF. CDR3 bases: TGCAGTGCTAGTAATCTTATAGCGGGGGGGCGCACCGGGGAGCTGTTTTTT.

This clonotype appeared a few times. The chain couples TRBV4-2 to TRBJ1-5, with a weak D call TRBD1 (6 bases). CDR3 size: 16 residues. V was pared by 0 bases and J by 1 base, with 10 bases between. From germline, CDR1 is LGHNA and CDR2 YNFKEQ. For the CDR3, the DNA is TGTGCCAGCAGCCAAGAAGGGGGTTTGAGCAATCAGCCCCAGCATTTT. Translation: CASSQEGGLSNQPQHF.

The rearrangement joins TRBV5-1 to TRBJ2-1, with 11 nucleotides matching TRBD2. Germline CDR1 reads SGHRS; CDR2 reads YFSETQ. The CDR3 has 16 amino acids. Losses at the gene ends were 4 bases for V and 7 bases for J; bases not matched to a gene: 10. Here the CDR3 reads CASSLRLAGSANEQFF. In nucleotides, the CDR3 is TGCGCCAGCAGCCTGAGACTAGCGGGGTCTGCAAATGAGCAGTTCTTC.

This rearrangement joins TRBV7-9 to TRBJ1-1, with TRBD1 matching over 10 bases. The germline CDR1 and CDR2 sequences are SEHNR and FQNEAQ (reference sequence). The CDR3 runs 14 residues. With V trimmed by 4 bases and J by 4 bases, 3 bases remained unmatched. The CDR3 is CASSSWTGGTEAFF. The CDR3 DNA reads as TGTGCCAGCAGCTCGTGGACAGGGGGCACTGAAGCTTTCTTT.

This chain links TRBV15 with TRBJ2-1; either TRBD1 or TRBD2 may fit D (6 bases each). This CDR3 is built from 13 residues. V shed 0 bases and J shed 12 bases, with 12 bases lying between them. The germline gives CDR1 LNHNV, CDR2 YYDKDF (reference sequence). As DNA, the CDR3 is TGTGCCACCAGCAGAGATGCCGGGGGCGGGCAGTTCTTC. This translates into CATSRDAGGGQFF.

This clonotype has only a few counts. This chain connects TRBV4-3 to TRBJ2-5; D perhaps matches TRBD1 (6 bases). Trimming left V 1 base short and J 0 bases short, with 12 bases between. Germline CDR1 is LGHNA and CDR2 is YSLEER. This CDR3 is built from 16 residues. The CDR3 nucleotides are TGCGCCAGCAGCCAAGCCAGGGGCACGTACCAAGAGACCCAGTACTTC. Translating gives CASSQARGTYQETQYF.

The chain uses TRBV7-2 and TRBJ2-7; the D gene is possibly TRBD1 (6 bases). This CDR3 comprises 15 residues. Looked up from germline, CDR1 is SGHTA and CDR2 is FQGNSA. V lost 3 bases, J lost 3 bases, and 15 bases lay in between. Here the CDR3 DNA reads TGTGCCAGCAGCTTTCCTACAGGGAGTCGCTACGAGCAGTACTTC. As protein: CASSFPTGSRYEQYF.

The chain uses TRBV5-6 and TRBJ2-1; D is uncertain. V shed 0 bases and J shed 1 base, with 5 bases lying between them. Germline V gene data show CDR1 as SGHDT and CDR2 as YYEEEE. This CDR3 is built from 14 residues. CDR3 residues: CASSLGYSYNEQFF. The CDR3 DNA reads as TGTGCCAGCAGCTTGGGTTATTCCTACAATGAGCAGTTCTTC.

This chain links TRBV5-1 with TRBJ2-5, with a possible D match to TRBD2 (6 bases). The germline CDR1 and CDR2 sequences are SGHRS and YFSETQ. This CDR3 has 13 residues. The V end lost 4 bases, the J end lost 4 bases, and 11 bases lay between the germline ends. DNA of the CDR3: TGCGCCAGCAGCAGGGACTCCGCAGAGACCCAGTACTTC. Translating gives CASSRDSAETQYF.

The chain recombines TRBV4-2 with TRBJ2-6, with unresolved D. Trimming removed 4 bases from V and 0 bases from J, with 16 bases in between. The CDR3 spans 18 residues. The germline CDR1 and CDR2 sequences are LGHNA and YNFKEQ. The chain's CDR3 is CASSPRSGFFSGANVLTF. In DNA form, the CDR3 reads TGTGCCAGCAGCCCCAGGTCTGGATTTTTCTCTGGGGCCAACGTCCTGACTTTC.

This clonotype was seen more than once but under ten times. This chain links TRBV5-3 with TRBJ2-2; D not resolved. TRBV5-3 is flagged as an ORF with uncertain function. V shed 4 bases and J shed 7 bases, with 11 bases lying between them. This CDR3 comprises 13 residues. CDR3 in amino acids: CARSPDWSGELFF. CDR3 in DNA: TGTGCCAGAAGCCCGGATTGGAGCGGGGAGCTGTTTTTT.

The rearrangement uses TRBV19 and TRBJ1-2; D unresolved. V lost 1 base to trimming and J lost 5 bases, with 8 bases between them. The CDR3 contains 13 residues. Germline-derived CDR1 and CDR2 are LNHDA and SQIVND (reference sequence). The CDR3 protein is CASSIGRAYGYTF. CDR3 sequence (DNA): TGTGCCAGTAGTATAGGACGAGCGTATGGCTACACCTTC.

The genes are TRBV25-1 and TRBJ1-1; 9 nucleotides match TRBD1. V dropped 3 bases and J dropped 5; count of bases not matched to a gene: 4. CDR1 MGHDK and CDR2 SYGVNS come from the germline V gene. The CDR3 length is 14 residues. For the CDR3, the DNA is TGTGCCAGCAGTGACGGACAGGGGCGGACTGAAGCTTTCTTT. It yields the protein CASSDGQGRTEAFF.

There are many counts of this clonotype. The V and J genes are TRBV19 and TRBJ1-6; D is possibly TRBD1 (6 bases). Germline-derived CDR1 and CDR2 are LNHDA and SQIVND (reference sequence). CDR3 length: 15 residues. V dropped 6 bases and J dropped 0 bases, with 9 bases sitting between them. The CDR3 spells CASSADSSYNSPLHF. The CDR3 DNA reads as TGTGCCAGTAGCGCGGACAGCTCCTATAATTCACCCCTCCACTTT.

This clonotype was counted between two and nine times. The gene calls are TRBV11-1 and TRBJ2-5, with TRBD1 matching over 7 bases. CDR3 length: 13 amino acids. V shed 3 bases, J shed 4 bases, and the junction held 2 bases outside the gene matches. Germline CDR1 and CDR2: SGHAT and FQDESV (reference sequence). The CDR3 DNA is TGTGCCAGCAGCTTGGGACAGAGAGAGACCCAGTACTTC. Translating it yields CASSLGQRETQYF.

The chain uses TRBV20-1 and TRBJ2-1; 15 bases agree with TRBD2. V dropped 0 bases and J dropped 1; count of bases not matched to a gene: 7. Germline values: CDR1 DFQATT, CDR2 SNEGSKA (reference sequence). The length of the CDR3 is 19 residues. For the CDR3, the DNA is TGCAGTGCTAGAGATCTAGGACTAGCGGGGGGGCTTTCCTACAATGAGCAGTTCTTC. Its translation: CSARDLGLAGGLSYNEQFF.